There are a few counts of the clone carrying this T cell receptor (beta chain). This entry comes from a study of glioma-infiltrating T cells after dendritic cell vaccination. Study context: Dendritic cell vaccination trial patients had either newly diagnosed or recurrent glioblastoma. Patients received three intradermal dendritic cell vaccine injections at biweekly intervals.

From germline, CDR1 is MDHEN and CDR2 SYDVKM. With 6 bases clipped from V and 4 bases from J, the junction kept 8 bases outside the gene matches. This CDR3 comprises 15 residues. PBMC sampling occurred before vaccination, two weeks after the third dose, and at progression. The primer mix had 60 V beta and 13 J beta primers. Data came from immunoSEQ multiplex PCR; TCRdb stores just in-frame clones and leaves some out. In the table there are about 100,000 clones, around 80% of which are singletons. The starting material was blood, obtained before dendritic cell vaccination. The source is a human donor with glioblastoma. V usage is TRBV28 and J usage is TRBJ1-2; 10 bases map to TRBD1. The CDR3 region has the DNA TGTGCCAGCAGGGGGAAGGGACAGGGGCCCTATGGCTACACCTTC. It translates to CASRGKGQGPYGYTF.